This TCR beta chain appears in the sequencing data of a study of shared clonotypes between healthy human individuals. On the study more broadly: For every donor, three CD4 naive, three CD4 memory, two CD8 naive and one CD8 memory plates were used.

This clone has more than one count but fewer than ten. What it recognizes is unknown. Study-wide findings and caveats: Unshared clonotypes carried lower generation probabilities than those common to all four donors.

Positively selected for CCR7, the CD45RO-negative cells used as naive CD8 cells excluded terminally differentiated effector memory CD45RA+ cells. Donors were healthy HIV-negative adults without recently reported acute infections or vaccinations. Profiled with immunoSEQ multiplex PCR; TCRdb holds only in-frame clones, not every one. The profile covers roughly 850,000 clones, with roughly 96% appearing a single time and approximately 0.2% taken by the ten largest. What was sequenced was naive CD8+ T cells sorted from blood. This clonotype originated in a man aged 30 to 45 in good health.

CDR3 coding DNA: TGTGCCAGCAGCGTATACCCGGGAGTAAGCTACGAGCAGTACTTC. Translated, it gives CASSVYPGVSYEQYF. The chain carries TRBV9 and TRBJ2-7; possible D gene TRBD2, 6 bases. V gave up 1 base and J gave up 3 bases, with 14 bases separating them. CDR1 and CDR2 (germline): SGDLS, YYNGEE. The CDR3 is made up of 15 amino acids. Drawing the rest from reference TRBV9 and TRBJ2-7, the complete variable domain is DSGVTQTPKHLITATGQRVTLRCSPRSGDLSVYWYQQSLDQGLQFLIQYYNGEERAKGNILERFSAQQFPDLHSELNLSSLELGDSALYFCASSVYPGVSYEQYFGPGTRLTVT.